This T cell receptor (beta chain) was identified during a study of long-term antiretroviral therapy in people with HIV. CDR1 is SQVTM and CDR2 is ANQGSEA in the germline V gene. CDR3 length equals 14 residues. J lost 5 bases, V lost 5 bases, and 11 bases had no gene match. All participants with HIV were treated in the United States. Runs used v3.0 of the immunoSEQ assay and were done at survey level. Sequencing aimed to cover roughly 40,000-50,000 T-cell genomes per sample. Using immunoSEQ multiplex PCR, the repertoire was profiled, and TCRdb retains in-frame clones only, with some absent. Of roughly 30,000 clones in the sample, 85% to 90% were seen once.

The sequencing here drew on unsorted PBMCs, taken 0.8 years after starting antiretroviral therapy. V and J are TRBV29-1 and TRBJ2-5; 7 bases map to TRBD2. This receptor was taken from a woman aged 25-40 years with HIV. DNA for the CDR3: TGCAGCGTTTCCAGTTGGATTAGCGGGGAGACCCAGTACTTC. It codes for CSVSSWISGETQYF.